This entry lists 24 T cell receptor beta chains sequenced from one sample in a study of blood T cell repertoires in COVID-19. The assay was immunoSEQ multiplex PCR, and TCRdb's table has in-frame clones only and misses some. The sample has 23,000 or so clones, approximately 94% seen once. The sample taken for sequencing was peripheral blood. Source of these receptors: a human donor in a cohort sampled during active COVID-19.

The CDR3 region has the DNA TGTGCCAGCAGCCTCTCAGGGTACGAGCAGTACTTC. Protein sequence: CASSLSGYEQYF. This sequence joins TRBV12-3 or TRBV12-4 and TRBJ2-7, with a weak D call TRBD1 (5 bases). The CDR3 consists of 12 residues. V lost 6 bases and J 4 bases, leaving 10 bases between the germline ends.

The CDR3 loop is CASSLLRGMNTEAFF. Here the CDR3 DNA reads TGCGCCAGCAGTTTACTTCGGGGGATGAACACTGAAGCTTTCTTT. The gene calls are TRBV10-2 and TRBJ1-1, with D perhaps TRBD1 (5 bases). Trimming stripped 5 bases from V and 0 bases from J, with 13 bases between. CDR1 and CDR2 (germline): WSHSY, SAAADI. The CDR3 runs to 15 residues.

The chain uses TRBV29-1 and TRBJ2-3; no definite D call. Germline values: CDR1 SQVTM, CDR2 ANQGSEA. V gave up 7 bases and J gave up 0 bases, with 11 bases separating them. The CDR3 totals 13 residues. The CDR3: CSAEISSTDTQYF. The CDR3 DNA reads as TGCAGCGCCGAGATTTCTAGCACAGATACGCAGTATTTT.

This rearrangement joins TRBV11-3 to TRBJ2-7, with D maybe TRBD2 (5 bases). The CDR3 runs 13 residues. The V gene's germline CDR1 is SGHNT and CDR2 YENEEA. V lost 5 bases and J 7 bases, leaving 15 bases between the germline ends. Written as DNA, the CDR3 is TGTGCCAGCAGCCCACCGGCGTCGGGGGAGCAGTACTTC. Protein product: CASSPPASGEQYF.

This clone is a singleton in its sample. Written as DNA, the CDR3 is TGTGCCAGCAGTTTCGGGACAGGGGGCCCTAACACTGAAGCTTTCTTT. It yields the protein CASSFGTGGPNTEAFF. The rearrangement joins TRBV27 to TRBJ1-1, with 12 nucleotides matching TRBD1. The CDR3 is made up of 16 amino acids. V gave up 3 bases and J gave up 2 bases; unmatched junction bases: 4. In germline, CDR1 is MNHEY, CDR2 SMNVEV (reference sequence).

The chain links TRBV9 to TRBJ1-6; tentatively, D is TRBD1 (6 bases). The CDR3 sequence is 14 residues long. Looked up from germline, CDR1 is SGDLS and CDR2 is YYNGEE. V was shortened by 1 base and J by 7 bases, with 9 bases between the two germline ends. The CDR3 loop is CASSVRQENSPLHF. The CDR3 DNA reads TGTGCCAGCAGCGTAAGACAGGAGAATTCACCCCTCCACTTT.

J is TRBJ1-1 and V is TRBV19, with D perhaps matching TRBD1 (6 bases). Trimming took off 7 bases at V and 8 bases at J, with 11 bases between the two ends. Germline V gene data show CDR1 as LNHDA and CDR2 as SQIVND (reference sequence). The CDR3 runs to 11 residues. The CDR3 DNA follows: TGTGCCAGTAAAATACAGGGAGAAGCTTTCTTT. Translation: CASKIQGEAFF.

The chain links TRBV6-1 to TRBJ2-1, with TRBD2 identical over 9 bases. V shed 2 bases and J 5 bases; nucleotides not matched to a gene: 4. The CDR3 consists of 15 residues. Germline V CDR1 and CDR2: MNHNS, SASEGT. The CDR3: CASSETGLAHNEQFF. The CDR3, as DNA: TGTGCCAGCAGTGAAACGGGACTAGCCCACAATGAGCAGTTCTTC.

This clone came up once. The CDR3 nucleotides are TGTGCCACCAGCTCCAGGGGGCCCACTGAAGCTTTCTTT. Translation gives CATSSRGPTEAFF. The V and J genes are TRBV15 and TRBJ1-1; 8 nucleotides align to TRBD1. The trim removed 5 bases at V and 4 bases at J, leaving 3 bases unmatched. Germline V gene lookup returns CDR1 LNHNV and CDR2 YYDKDF (reference sequence). The CDR3 covers 13 residues. Using reference TRBV15 and TRBJ1-1 for the parts outside the CDR3, the full variable domain is DAMVIQNPRYQVTQFGKPVTLSCSQTLNHNVMYWYQQKSSQAPKLLFHYYDKDFNNEADTPDNFQSRRPNTSFCFLDIRSPGLGDTAMYLCATSSRGPTEAFFGQGTRLTVV.

The chain joins TRBV14 to TRBJ2-1, with TRBD2 matching 9 bases. In germline, CDR1 is SGHDN, CDR2 FVKESK. Trimming removed 4 bases from V and 7 bases from J; junction bases left unmatched: 2. The CDR3 has 13 amino acids. The CDR3, as DNA: TGTGCCAGCAGCCTCGGACTAGCGAATGAGCAGTTCTTC. Protein product: CASSLGLANEQFF.

The chain joins TRBV20-1 to TRBJ2-1; D perhaps matches TRBD1 (6 bases). The CDR3 is 9 amino acids. The V gene lost 4 bases and the J gene lost 12 bases, with 7 bases spanning the gap. Germline V lookup: CDR1 DFQATT, CDR2 SNEGSKA (reference sequence). The CDR3 coding sequence is TGCAGTGCTAAGGGGGTGCAGTTCTTC. This translates into CSAKGVQFF.

The genes are TRBV5-1 and TRBJ1-1, with D hard to call. The germline V and J ends were trimmed by 4 bases and 0 bases, with 7 bases remaining between them. Germline V gene data show CDR1 as SGHRS and CDR2 as YFSETQ. The CDR3 has 13 residues. CDR3 amino acids: CASSAEMNTEAFF. The CDR3 nucleotides are TGCGCCAGCAGCGCGGAGATGAACACTGAAGCTTTCTTT.

The chain combines TRBV3-1 (or the pseudogene TRBV3-2) with TRBJ1-1; perhaps TRBD1 as D (5 bases). The germline gives CDR1 LGHDT, CDR2 YNNKEL (reference sequence). The V end lost 0 bases, the J end lost 6 bases, and 8 bases lay between the germline ends. The CDR3 is 13 amino acids. The CDR3 loop is CASSQDRGSEAFF. Here the CDR3 DNA reads TGTGCCAGCAGCCAAGATCGGGGGTCTGAAGCTTTCTTT.

The chain has TRBV5-8 and TRBJ2-1, with 15 bases lining up with TRBD2. V gave up 4 bases and J gave up 10 bases; unmatched junction bases: 6. Germline V gives CDR1 SGHTS, CDR2 YDEGEE. The CDR3 length is 15 residues. CDR3 amino acids: CASSQGLAGGMEQFF. CDR3 DNA sequence: TGTGCCAGCAGCCAGGGACTAGCGGGAGGAATGGAGCAGTTCTTC.

This chain uses TRBV2 with TRBJ2-7; 11 nucleotides align to TRBD2. CDR3 size: 15 residues. J lost 3 bases, V lost 4 bases, and 5 bases had no gene match. From germline, CDR1 is SNHLY and CDR2 FYNNEI. CDR3 sequence reads: CASSAPLAGDYEQYF. The CDR3 DNA is TGTGCCAGCAGTGCCCCACTAGCGGGAGACTACGAGCAGTACTTC.

The V and J genes are TRBV3-1 (or the pseudogene TRBV3-2) and TRBJ2-1; 7 bases align to TRBD2. The V gene's germline CDR1 is LGHDT and CDR2 YNNKEL (reference sequence). The V segment lost 0 bases and the J segment 5 bases; nucleotides outside the gene matches: 7. This CDR3 region has 16 residues. Here the CDR3 DNA reads TGTGCCAGCAGCCAAGATGAGACTAGCAGGAACAATGAGCAGTTCTTC. Residues: CASSQDETSRNNEQFF.

This chain uses TRBV27 with TRBJ2-2; 10 nucleotides match TRBD1. V was clipped by 5 bases and J by 4 bases; unmatched bases: 4. The CDR3 sequence is 15 residues long. Per germline, CDR1 MNHEY and CDR2 SMNVEV (reference sequence). CDR3 protein: CASSDGTGATGELFF. DNA of the CDR3: TGTGCCAGCAGTGACGGGACAGGGGCCACCGGGGAGCTGTTTTTT.

The rearrangement joins TRBV10-3 to TRBJ1-5; a weak D match, TRBD1 (6 bases). CDR1 is ENHRY and CDR2 is SYGVKD in the germline V gene. The CDR3 extends over 13 amino acids. The V end was cut by 2 bases, the J end by 5 bases, with 7 bases between. The CDR3 bases are TGTGCCATCAGTGAGACAGGGCATCAGCCCCAGCATTTT. Translating it yields CAISETGHQPQHF.

The sample holds one count of this clone. This CDR3 reads CASSTRTSGGYNEQFF. The CDR3 nucleotides read TGTGCCAGCAGCACCCGGACTAGCGGGGGCTACAATGAGCAGTTCTTC. This chain links TRBV7-2 with TRBJ2-1, with TRBD2 matching 13 bases. The CDR3 contains 16 residues. CDR1 and CDR2 (germline): SGHTA, FQGNSA. V shed 5 bases, J shed 3 bases, and the junction held 4 bases outside the gene matches.

About this clone: This sample includes further DNA sequences coding for the same CDR3. V is TRBV30 and J is TRBJ1-5; D may be TRBD1 (5 bases). This CDR3 region has 13 residues. CDR1 is GTSNPN, CDR2 SVGIG, per germline (reference sequence). Trimming stripped 2 bases from V and 4 bases from J, with 9 bases between. CDR3: CAWSSRGNQPQHF. CDR3 DNA: TGTGCCTGGAGTTCCCGGGGGAATCAGCCCCAGCATTTT.

The rearrangement uses TRBV30 and TRBJ2-5; 8 bases fit TRBD2. Losses at the gene ends were 0 bases for V and 5 bases for J; bases not matched to a gene: 14. This CDR3 comprises 17 residues. CDR1 is GTSNPN, CDR2 SVGIG, per germline (reference sequence). CDR3 bases: TGTGCCTGGAGTGTACAGGCTAGCGGGCGTCTTAGGGAGACCCAGTACTTC. This encodes CAWSVQASGRLRETQYF.

This chain joins TRBV19 and TRBJ2-6; D is unresolved. Per the germline V gene, CDR1 is LNHDA and CDR2 is SQIVND (reference sequence). Trimming took 5 bases from V and 0 from J, leaving 14 bases between them. This CDR3 is 17 amino acids long. The CDR3: CASSAAWLRSGANVLTF. In DNA, the CDR3 is TGTGCCAGTAGTGCCGCTTGGCTCCGCTCTGGGGCCAACGTCCTGACTTTC.

The V and J genes are TRBV3-1 (or the pseudogene TRBV3-2) and TRBJ2-5, with a possible D match to TRBD2 (5 bases). In germline, CDR1 is LGHDT, CDR2 YNNKEL (reference sequence). This CDR3 has 14 residues. Trimming removed 1 base at V and 7 bases at J, with 13 bases between. CDR3 DNA sequence: TGTGCCAGCAGCCAAGCAGCTAGCCCAGGGACCCAGTACTTC. Translation: CASSQAASPGTQYF.

The chain joins TRBV7-8 to TRBJ1-3, with 10 positions matching TRBD1. The CDR3 length is 19 residues. CDR1 and CDR2 from the germline V gene are SGHVS and FQNEAQ. Trimming cost V 2 bases and J 0 bases; bases outside gene matches: 10. Here the CDR3 DNA reads TGTGCCAGCAGCTTAAGAGACAGGGGGCAAAAGAGCTCTGGAAACACCATATATTTT. It encodes CASSLRDRGQKSSGNTIYF.